A single sample gave rise to the 22 T cell receptor beta chains below, sequenced in a study of cytomegalovirus exposure and HLA in healthy donors. Primers: 60 Vbeta forward and 13 Jbeta reverse. Data came from immunoSEQ multiplex PCR; TCRdb stores just in-frame clones and leaves some out. The table lists about 96,000 clones, under 85% of them singletons, with roughly 2.5% in the top ten. The sample was PBMCs. These receptors were collected from a man aged 30 to 45 in good health and CMV-seronegative.

V is TRBV6-1 and J is TRBJ2-7; TRBD2 might be the D (6 bases). The CDR3 is 14 amino acids. The V end lost 8 bases, the J end lost 3 bases, and 17 bases lay between the germline ends. Germline-derived CDR1 and CDR2 are MNHNS and SASEGT. CDR3 coding DNA: TGTGCCAGCGTCCGCCGGGACTGGCTCTACGAGCAGTACTTC. This translates into CASVRRDWLYEQYF.

V and J are TRBV9 and TRBJ2-2; D might be TRBD1 (6 bases). Germline loops: CDR1 SGDLS, CDR2 YYNGEE. The CDR3 is 16 residues long. Trimming cost V 0 bases and J 2 bases, with 11 bases left between them. CDR3 nucleotides: TGTGCCAGCAGCGTAGGGACTGGGACAAACACCGGGGAGCTGTTTTTT. Translating gives CASSVGTGTNTGELFF.

This CDR3 is CASSSGVTYTEAFF. As DNA, the CDR3 is TGTGCCAGCAGCTCAGGGGTGACGTACACTGAAGCTTTCTTT. V usage is TRBV7-2 and J usage is TRBJ1-1, with D perhaps TRBD1 (6 bases). The CDR3 runs to 14 residues. Germline values: CDR1 SGHTA, CDR2 FQGNSA. V lost 4 bases and J lost 3, with 12 bases in between.

This CDR3 reads CASSQDGAGRAPFF. In DNA, the CDR3 is TGCGCCAGCAGCCAAGATGGGGCAGGTAGAGCACCTTTCTTT. This chain joins TRBV4-1 and TRBJ1-1; the D gene is possibly TRBD1 (5 bases). In germline, CDR1 is MGHRA, CDR2 YSYEKL. The CDR3 covers 14 residues. V was shortened by 0 bases and J by 12 bases, with 17 bases between the two germline ends.

The V and J genes are TRBV18 and TRBJ2-5, with 7 nucleotides matching TRBD2. After removal of 2 bases from V and 4 bases from J, the junction contained 4 bases not matched to a gene. Germline V lookup: CDR1 KGHSH, CDR2 LQKENI. CDR3 length: 14 residues. DNA for the CDR3: TGTGCCAGCTCACCAGGGGCTAGCGGAGAGACCCAGTACTTC. It codes for CASSPGASGETQYF.

The chain uses TRBV5-1 and TRBJ2-7, with 7 bases matching TRBD2. V lost 3 bases, J lost 3 bases, and 9 bases stayed unmatched. This CDR3 is 15 amino acids long. CDR1 is SGHRS and CDR2 is YFSETQ in the germline V gene. This CDR3 is CASSSGRPAIYEQYF. DNA of the CDR3: TGCGCCAGCAGCTCCGGGAGGCCAGCCATCTACGAGCAGTACTTC.

This clone was observed a handful of times. Within the sample, other DNA sequences also encode this same CDR3. The chain has TRBV6-1 and TRBJ2-1; 12 nucleotides align to TRBD2. The CDR3 runs to 15 residues. The trim removed 4 bases at V and 4 bases at J, leaving 2 bases unmatched. Per germline, CDR1 MNHNS and CDR2 SASEGT. CDR3 amino acids: CASSVLAGGYNEQFF. In DNA form, the CDR3 reads TGTGCCAGCAGTGTACTAGCGGGGGGTTACAATGAGCAGTTCTTC.

This chain connects TRBV11-1 to TRBJ1-1, with TRBD1 identical over 9 bases. V was clipped by 5 bases and J by 5 bases; unmatched bases: 6. The length of the CDR3 is 14 residues. Germline V gene sequence: CDR1 SGHAT, CDR2 FQDESV (reference sequence). CDR3: CASSLHRGRTEAFF. The CDR3 DNA follows: TGTGCCAGCAGCCTTCACAGGGGGCGGACTGAAGCTTTCTTT.

The gene calls are TRBV5-1 and TRBJ2-1; 8 nucleotides line up with TRBD2. Germline V gene sequence: CDR1 SGHRS, CDR2 YFSETQ. With V trimmed by 0 bases and J by 5 bases, 4 bases remained unmatched. The CDR3 has 15 amino acids. The CDR3 nucleotides read TGCGCCAGCAGCTTGGGAGCGGGGGAGAACAATGAGCAGTTCTTC. Translation gives CASSLGAGENNEQFF.

The chain is built from TRBV18 and TRBJ1-2; the match to TRBD1 covers 7 bases. The germline V gene encodes CDR1 KGHSH and CDR2 LQKENI. The CDR3 has 15 residues. After removal of 3 bases from V and 2 bases from J, the junction contained 6 bases not matched to a gene. The CDR3 nucleotides read TGTGCCAGCTCACCCATGGGACAGACGAACTATGGCTACACCTTC. Translated: CASSPMGQTNYGYTF.

V and J are TRBV6-5 and TRBJ1-5; D is possibly TRBD1 (6 bases). Trimming left V 6 bases short and J 0 bases short, with 9 bases between. From germline, CDR1 is MNHEY and CDR2 SVGAGI. The CDR3 loop spans 14 amino acids. CDR3 bases: TGTGCCAGCAGGGGACACAATAGCAATCAGCCCCAGCATTTT. This encodes CASRGHNSNQPQHF.

Only a few counts were recorded for this clone. The chain is built from TRBV19 and TRBJ1-4, with D unclear. From germline, CDR1 is LNHDA and CDR2 SQIVND (reference sequence). The CDR3 runs 14 residues. V was shortened by 3 bases and J by 4 bases, with 9 bases between the two germline ends. The CDR3 DNA is TGTGCCAGTAGTATTCCCGGTAGTAATGAAAAACTGTTTTTT. Encoded protein: CASSIPGSNEKLFF.

The chain carries TRBV5-5 and TRBJ1-2; 10 bases are shared with TRBD1. The trim removed 4 bases at V and 12 bases at J, leaving 18 bases unmatched. CDR1 is SGHKS and CDR2 is YYEKEE in the germline V gene (reference sequence). This CDR3 contains 16 residues. The CDR3 is CASSPSPDRGLGGDTF. CDR3 in DNA: TGTGCCAGCAGCCCCAGCCCGGACAGGGGGTTAGGAGGCGACACCTTC.

This clone was counted only a few times. The rearrangement links TRBV7-8 to TRBJ1-5; D ambiguous. Germline values: CDR1 SGHVS, CDR2 FQNEAQ. This CDR3 comprises 13 residues. Between the trimmed V and J ends, which lost 6 bases and 5 bases, there was a span of 11 bases. The CDR3 loop is CASRRGGDQPQHF. The CDR3 nucleotides read TGTGCCAGCAGGCGAGGAGGAGATCAGCCCCAGCATTTT.

The rearrangement links TRBV2 to TRBJ1-6, with a possible D match to TRBD1 (5 bases). Germline V gene lookup returns CDR1 SNHLY and CDR2 FYNNEI. Trimming pared 6 bases from V and 7 bases from J, leaving 19 bases between. This CDR3 spans 16 amino acids. In DNA form, the CDR3 reads TGTGCCAGCAGCCCAAACCCCCCAGGGCGCAATTCACCCCTCCACTTT. This translates into CASSPNPPGRNSPLHF.

The rearrangement links TRBV27 to TRBJ1-1, with 11 bases fitting TRBD1. The CDR3 covers 14 residues. The junction had 6 bases not matched to a gene; V was cut back by 5 bases and J by 7 bases. The germline gives CDR1 MNHEY, CDR2 SMNVEV (reference sequence). The CDR3 bases are TGTGCCAGCAGTCTAAGGGACAGGGGGAATGAAGCTTTCTTT. Protein product: CASSLRDRGNEAFF.

This clone was detected once. V and J are TRBV6-1 and TRBJ2-5; 7 bases are a match to TRBD1. The length of the CDR3 is 15 residues. Looked up from germline, CDR1 is MNHNS and CDR2 is SASEGT. V lost 8 bases and J lost 4; bases outside the gene matches: 13. The CDR3 nucleotides read TGTGCCAGCGCCTCTGGCGACGAGGGGGCAGAGACCCAGTACTTC. It codes for CASASGDEGAETQYF.

DNA for the CDR3: TGTGCCTGGAATGTTGGACTAGCGACGAATGAGCAGTTCTTC. Residues: CAWNVGLATNEQFF. The V call is TRBV30, the J call TRBJ2-1; 9 bases are a match to TRBD2. V lost 4 bases, J lost 7 bases, and 8 bases stayed unmatched. The CDR3 has 14 amino acids. Germline CDR1 reads GTSNPN; CDR2 reads SVGIG (reference sequence).

The genes are TRBV19 and TRBJ1-2; TRBD1 is a possible D gene (5 bases). Germline V lookup: CDR1 LNHDA, CDR2 SQIVND (reference sequence). V was pared by 5 bases and J by 9 bases, with 31 bases between. The CDR3 is 18 amino acids. DNA for the CDR3: TGTGCCAGTAGTCGGGGGGAGAGGACACCTTCGGTCTCAGTGAGCTACACCTTC. Its protein product is CASSRGERTPSVSVSYTF.

The J gene is TRBJ1-1, the V gene TRBV9; D uncertain. The V end was cut by 3 bases, the J end by 1 base, with 4 bases between. CDR1 is SGDLS, CDR2 YYNGEE, per germline. This CDR3 has 12 amino acids. CDR3: CASSASNTEAFF. DNA of the CDR3: TGTGCCAGCAGCGCCTCGAACACTGAAGCTTTCTTT.

The CDR3 sequence is CASSITEFQPQHF. The CDR3 DNA reads TGTGCCAGTAGTATTACTGAGTTTCAGCCCCAGCATTTT. This chain links TRBV19 with TRBJ1-5; D ambiguous. The ends were cut back, 3 bases at V and 6 bases at J, with 9 bases in the middle. Germline values: CDR1 LNHDA, CDR2 SQIVND (reference sequence). The CDR3 spans 13 residues.

The chain employs TRBV10-1 and TRBJ1-6; a weak D match, TRBD1 (6 bases). Trimming stripped 8 bases from V and 9 bases from J, with 11 bases between. CDR3 size: 12 residues. Germline V gives CDR1 WNHNN, CDR2 SYGVQD (reference sequence). The CDR3 sequence: CASGQGFSPLHF. The CDR3 DNA sequence: TGCGCCAGCGGTCAGGGGTTTTCACCCCTCCACTTT.